The T cell receptor beta chain described here comes from a study of shared clonotypes between healthy human individuals. As for the study in general: A donor's plate count was three for CD4 naive and three for CD4 memory; CD8 naive had two and CD8 memory one.

The CDR3 extends over 16 amino acids. Germline CDR1 is SGHTA and CDR2 is FQGNSA. The ends were cut back, 5 bases at V and 0 bases at J, with 14 bases in the middle. Generated by immunoSEQ multiplex PCR, the TCRdb table keeps only in-frame clones and is missing some. The table records around 990,000 clones, approximately 80% of them present only once. All participating donors were Caucasian adults from Nashville, Tennessee. This TCR derives from a man aged 18-30 years in good health. Some clones in this sample may be carry-over from other donors' samples. Input material: memory CD4+ T cells from PBMCs. Subset denoted: CD45RA-negative fraction. The gene calls are TRBV7-2 and TRBJ1-5; D is ambiguous. CDR3 amino acids: CASSPNGGYSNQPQHF. DNA of the CDR3: TGTGCCAGCAGCCCTAATGGAGGGTATAGCAATCAGCCCCAGCATTTT. Using reference TRBV7-2 and TRBJ1-5 for the parts outside the CDR3, the full variable domain is GAGVSQSPSNKVTEKGKDVELRCDPISGHTALYWYRQSLGQGLEFLIYFQGNSAPDKSGLPSDRFSAERTGGSVSTLTIQRTQQEDSAVYLCASSPNGGYSNQPQHFGDGTRLSIL.